This T cell receptor (beta chain) was identified during a study of blood T cell repertoires in COVID-19. Study overall: The United States, Italy and Spain provided the acute and convalescent COVID-19 samples.

The CDR3 sequence is 15 residues long. V lost 2 bases and J lost 9; bases outside the gene matches: 9. The germline V gene encodes CDR1 SGHAT and CDR2 FQNNGV. Per the original data handling: Researchers report that nucleated cell counts were estimated from reference gene primer amplification. Sequencing used immunoSEQ multiplex PCR; TCRdb keeps in-frame clones, though not all of them. From that table come the V and J calls and clone size; the DNA was used to work out D and trimming. This table holds 250,000 to 300,000 clones, just over 90% found once. This clonotype was obtained from a woman aged 30 to 39 with COVID-19, enrolled during active disease. V gene TRBV11-2 combines with J gene TRBJ2-1, with 8 bases identical to TRBD2. The source material was peripheral blood. The CDR3 here is CASSLFAGGWTEQFF. The CDR3 coding sequence is TGTGCCAGCAGCTTATTCGCGGGAGGATGGACTGAGCAGTTCTTC. Complete variable domain (other parts from reference TRBV11-2 and TRBJ2-1): EAGVAQSPRYKIIEKRQSVAFWCNPISGHATLYWYQQILGQGPKLLIQFQNNGVVDDSQLPKDRFSAERLKGVDSTLKIQPAKLEDSAVYLCASSLFAGGWTEQFFGPGTRLTVL.